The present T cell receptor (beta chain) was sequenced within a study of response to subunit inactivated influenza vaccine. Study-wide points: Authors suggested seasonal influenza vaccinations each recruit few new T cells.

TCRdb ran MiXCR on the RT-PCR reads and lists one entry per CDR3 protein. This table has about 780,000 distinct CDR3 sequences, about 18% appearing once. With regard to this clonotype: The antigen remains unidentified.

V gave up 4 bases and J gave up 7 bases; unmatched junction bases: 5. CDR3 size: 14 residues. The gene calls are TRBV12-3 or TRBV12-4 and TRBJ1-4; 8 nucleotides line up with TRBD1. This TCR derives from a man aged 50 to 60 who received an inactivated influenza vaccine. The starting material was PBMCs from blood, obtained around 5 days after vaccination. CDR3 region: CASSWRTGTEKLFF. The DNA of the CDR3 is TGTGCCAGCAGTTGGAGGACAGGGACTGAAAAACTGTTTTTT.